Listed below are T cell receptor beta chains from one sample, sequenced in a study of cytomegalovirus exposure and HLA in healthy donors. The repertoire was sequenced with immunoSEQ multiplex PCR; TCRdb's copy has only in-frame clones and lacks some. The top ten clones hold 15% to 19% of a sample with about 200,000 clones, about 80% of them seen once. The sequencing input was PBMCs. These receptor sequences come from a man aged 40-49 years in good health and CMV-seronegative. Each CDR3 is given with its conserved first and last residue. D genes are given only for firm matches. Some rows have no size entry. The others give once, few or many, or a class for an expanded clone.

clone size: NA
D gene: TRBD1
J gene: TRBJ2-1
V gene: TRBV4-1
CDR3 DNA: TGCGCCAGCAGCTCAGTGGGACAGGGGTACAATGAGCAGTTCTTC
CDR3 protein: CASSSVGQGYNEQFF

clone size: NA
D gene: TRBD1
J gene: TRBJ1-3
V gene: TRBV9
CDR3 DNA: TGTGCCAGCAGCACAGCCGGGACAGGGTCCTCTGGAAACACCATATATTTT
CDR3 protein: CASSTAGTGSSGNTIYF

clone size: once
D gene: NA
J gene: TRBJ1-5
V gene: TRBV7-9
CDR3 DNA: TGTGCCAGCAGCTTAGAGTTAAGGGGGAGAAATCAGCCCCAGCATTTT
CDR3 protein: CASSLELRGRNQPQHF

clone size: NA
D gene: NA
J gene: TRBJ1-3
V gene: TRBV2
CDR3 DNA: TGTGCCAGCAGGGCTGAAACCCGACAGAACTCTGGAAACACCATATATTTT
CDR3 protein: CASRAETRQNSGNTIYF

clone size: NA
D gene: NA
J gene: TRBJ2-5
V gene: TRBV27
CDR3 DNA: TGTGCCAGCAGCGTGAATCAATTGGACTCAGACCAGTACTTC
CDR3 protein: CASSVNQLDSDQYF

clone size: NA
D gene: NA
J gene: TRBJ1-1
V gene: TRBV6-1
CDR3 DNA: TGTGCCAGCAGTAGACAGAGATTGAACACTGAAGCTTTCTTT
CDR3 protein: CASSRQRLNTEAFF

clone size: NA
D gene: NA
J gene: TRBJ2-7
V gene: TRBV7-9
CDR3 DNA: TGTGCCAGCAGCTTAGCAGGGAGCTACGAGCAGTACTTC
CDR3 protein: CASSLAGSYEQYF

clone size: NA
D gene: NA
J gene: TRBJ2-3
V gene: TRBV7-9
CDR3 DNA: TGTGCCAGCAGCGCCGCGCAGGGTAGCACAGATACGCAGTATTTT
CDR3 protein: CASSAAQGSTDTQYF

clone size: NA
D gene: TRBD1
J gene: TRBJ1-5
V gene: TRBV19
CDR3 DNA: TGTGCCAGTAGTACCCTATTCGGGACAGGGGGAGATCAGCCCCAGCATTTT
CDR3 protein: CASSTLFGTGGDQPQHF

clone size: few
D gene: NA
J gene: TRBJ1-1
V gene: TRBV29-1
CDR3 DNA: TGCAGCGTTGAAGATCAAGGACGGGACTCGATTGAAGCTTTCTTT
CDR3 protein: CSVEDQGRDSIEAFF

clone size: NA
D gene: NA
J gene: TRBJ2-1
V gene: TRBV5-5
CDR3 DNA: TGTGCCAGCAGCCCATACAGGGAAGGAGAGCAGTTCTTC
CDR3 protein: CASSPYREGEQFF

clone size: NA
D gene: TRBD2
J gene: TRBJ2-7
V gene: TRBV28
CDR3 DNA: TGTGCCAGCAGTTTAGGTAGCGGGGTACCCTACGAGCAGTACTTC
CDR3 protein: CASSLGSGVPYEQYF

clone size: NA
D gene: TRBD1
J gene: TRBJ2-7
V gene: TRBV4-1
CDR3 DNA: TGCGCCAGCAGCCCCACACAGGGGGGCTACGAGCAGTACTTC
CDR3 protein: CASSPTQGGYEQYF

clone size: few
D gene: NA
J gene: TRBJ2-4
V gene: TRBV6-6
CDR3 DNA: TGTGCCAGCAGCGACGGGCCGAGGGTTGACATTCAGTACTTC
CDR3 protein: CASSDGPRVDIQYF

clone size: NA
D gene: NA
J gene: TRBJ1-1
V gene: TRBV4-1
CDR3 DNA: TGCGCCAGCAGCCAAGGCGCCGGGGGGCTGACTGAAGCTTTCTTT
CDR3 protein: CASSQGAGGLTEAFF

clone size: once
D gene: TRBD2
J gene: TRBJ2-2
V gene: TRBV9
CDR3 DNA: TGTGCCAGCAGCGAAGCTCGGGGGGGGAACACCGGGGAGCTGTTTTTT
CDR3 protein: CASSEARGGNTGELFF

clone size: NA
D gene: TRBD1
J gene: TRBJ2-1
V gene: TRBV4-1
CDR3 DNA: TGCGCCAGCAGCCAAGTTCGAGGACAGGGTACCTACAATGAGCAGTTCTTC
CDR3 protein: CASSQVRGQGTYNEQFF

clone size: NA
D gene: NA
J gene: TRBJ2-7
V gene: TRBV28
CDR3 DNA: TGTGCCAGCAGTTTACGCGGGTTCGAGCAGTACTTC
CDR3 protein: CASSLRGFEQYF

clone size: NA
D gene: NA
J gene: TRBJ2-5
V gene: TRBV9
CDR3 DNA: TGTGCCGTTCCGGGACTTCCCCGGCAAGAGACCCAGTACTTC
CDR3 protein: CAVPGLPRQETQYF

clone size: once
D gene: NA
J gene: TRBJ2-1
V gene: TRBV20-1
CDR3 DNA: TGCAGTGCTAGAGATCAGGATGAGCAGTTCTTC
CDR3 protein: CSARDQDEQFF

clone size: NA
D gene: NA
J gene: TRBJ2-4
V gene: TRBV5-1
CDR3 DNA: TGCGCCAGCAGCTACCGGGGGACGGACATTCAGTACTTC
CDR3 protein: CASSYRGTDIQYF

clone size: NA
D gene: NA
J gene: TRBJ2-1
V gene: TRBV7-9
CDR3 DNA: TGTGCCAGCAGCTTGGCCGACAGGCCCGGGGATGAGCAGTTCTTC
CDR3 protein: CASSLADRPGDEQFF

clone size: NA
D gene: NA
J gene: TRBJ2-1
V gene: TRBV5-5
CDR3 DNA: TGTGCCAGCAGCTTTATGAGCGATGAGCAGTTCTTC
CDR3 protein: CASSFMSDEQFF

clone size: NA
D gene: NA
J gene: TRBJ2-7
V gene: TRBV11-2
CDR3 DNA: TGTGCCAGCAGCCCTAAGCTAGGGGATGGAATCTACGAGCAGTACTTC
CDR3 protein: CASSPKLGDGIYEQYF

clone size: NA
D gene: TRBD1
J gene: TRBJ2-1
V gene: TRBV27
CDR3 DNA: TGTGCCAGCAGTTTTATCCGGGACAGGGTTGCTGAGCAGTTCTTC
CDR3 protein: CASSFIRDRVAEQFF

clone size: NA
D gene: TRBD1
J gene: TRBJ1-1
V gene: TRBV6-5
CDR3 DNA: TGTGCCAGCAGTTACCGTTGGCAGGGGGCGAACACTGAAGCTTTCTTT
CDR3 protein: CASSYRWQGANTEAFF